Shown below are 21 T cell receptor beta chains from a single sample sequenced in a study of blood T cell repertoires in COVID-19 (dated by TCRdb to 2019 to 2021). Libraries were constructed by the immunoSEQ multiplex PCR assay. Here the immuneACCESS table is served through TCRdb, limited to in-frame sequences with V and J called. Missing clones are a known gap in these copies; in checked studies unresolved V genes cover under half, and the rest lacks a known reason. Recorded for this sample are a few hundred thousand clones; just under 90% of them occurred a single time. About 9.4% of the sample belongs to the ten largest clones. Sequencing was performed on PBMCs or T cells enriched from blood (not recorded which). The receptors come from a woman between 45 and 60 years old who had recovered from COVID-19.

The chain couples TRBV5-1 to TRBJ2-3, with D perhaps matching TRBD2 (6 bases). The CDR3 totals 18 residues. Trimming shortened V by 0 bases and J by 4 bases, and 21 bases separated the two germline ends. Per the germline V gene, CDR1 is SGHRS and CDR2 is YFSETQ. The CDR3 loop is CASSLGAGPGVRADTQYF. The CDR3 DNA reads TGCGCCAGCAGCTTGGGCGCCGGTCCGGGGGTCCGGGCAGATACGCAGTATTTT.

This clone was observed a single time. The chain links TRBV6-5 to TRBJ2-5; D might be TRBD1 (6 bases). The CDR3 has 15 amino acids. Germline loops: CDR1 MNHEY, CDR2 SVGAGI. Trimming removed 4 bases at V and 5 bases at J, with 17 bases between. The CDR3 spells CASSLGTTRGETQYF. DNA for the CDR3: TGTGCCAGCAGTTTAGGGACAACGCGCGGGGAGACCCAGTACTTC.

The V gene is TRBV11-2, the J gene TRBJ1-2, with 9 positions matching TRBD1. The ends lost 5 bases at V and 6 bases at J; junction bases unmatched: 13. CDR1 and CDR2 (germline): SGHAT, FQNNGV. This CDR3 comprises 16 residues. The CDR3 nucleotides are TGTGCCAGCAGCCAAAACCGGGACAGGGCTCAGCATGGCTACACCTTC. This encodes CASSQNRDRAQHGYTF. Complete variable domain (other parts from reference TRBV11-2 and TRBJ1-2): EAGVAQSPRYKIIEKRQSVAFWCNPISGHATLYWYQQILGQGPKLLIQFQNNGVVDDSQLPKDRFSAERLKGVDSTLKIQPAKLEDSAVYLCASSQNRDRAQHGYTFGSGTRLTVV.

This clone is a singleton in its sample. The chain has TRBV4-3 and TRBJ2-7; D uncertain. The CDR3 is 14 residues long. Per the germline V gene, CDR1 is LGHNA and CDR2 is YSLEER. V lost 2 bases, J lost 2 bases, and 10 bases lay in between. The CDR3 DNA is TGCGCCAGCAGCCAACAGATGCAGGCCTACGAGCAGTACTTC. It is translated as CASSQQMQAYEQYF.

The V call is TRBV5-1, the J call TRBJ2-7, with TRBD1 as a possible D gene (6 bases). V shed 5 bases and J shed 5 bases, with 11 bases lying between them. The germline gives CDR1 SGHRS, CDR2 YFSETQ. This CDR3 is built from 12 residues. The CDR3: CASSPTGNEQYF. The CDR3 DNA follows: TGCGCCAGCAGTCCGACAGGAAACGAGCAGTACTTC.

The chain combines TRBV28 with TRBJ1-2; 11 bases fit TRBD1. Germline assignment: CDR1 MDHEN and CDR2 SYDVKM. This CDR3 contains 19 residues. V shed 6 bases, J shed 0 bases, and the junction held 15 bases outside the gene matches. The chain's CDR3 is CASRALTGTGGSPNYGYTF. In DNA form, the CDR3 reads TGTGCCAGCAGAGCTTTGACCGGGACAGGGGGTTCTCCTAACTATGGCTACACCTTC.

This sequence joins TRBV5-1 and TRBJ1-3; 8 nucleotides agree with TRBD1. This CDR3 has 17 residues. Germline V lookup: CDR1 SGHRS, CDR2 YFSETQ. V lost 1 base and J lost 3; bases outside the gene matches: 9. The CDR3, as DNA: TGCGCCAGCAGCTTGCAGGGACAGGCAAGAGTTGGAAACACCATATATTTT. It codes for CASSLQGQARVGNTIYF.

The rearrangement links TRBV2 to TRBJ2-7, with 7 positions matching TRBD1. V trimming: 5 bases; J trimming: 6 bases; junction bases outside the gene matches: 10. The germline V gene encodes CDR1 SNHLY and CDR2 FYNNEI. The length of the CDR3 is 14 residues. The CDR3 nucleotides read TGTGCCAGCAGTTACCGACAGGGTCTGGGCGAGCAGTACTTC. Encoded protein: CASSYRQGLGEQYF.

The chain employs TRBV6-5 and TRBJ1-6; D is uncertain. V lost 2 bases and J lost 6, with 5 bases in between. The germline gives CDR1 MNHEY, CDR2 SVGAGI. The CDR3 has 13 residues. The CDR3 loop reads CASSYDINSPLHF. CDR3 DNA: TGTGCCAGCAGTTACGACATTAATTCACCCCTCCACTTT.

This chain connects TRBV13 to TRBJ1-4; the D gene is possibly TRBD1 (5 bases). The V gene lost 4 bases and the J gene lost 4 bases, with 10 bases spanning the gap. CDR3 length: 14 amino acids. In germline, CDR1 is PRHDT, CDR2 FYEKMQ (reference sequence). The CDR3 DNA reads as TGTGCCAGCAGCTCGCGACAGATTAATGAAAAACTGTTTTTT. Translated: CASSSRQINEKLFF.

The rearrangement uses TRBV2 and TRBJ2-1, with TRBD2 matching 10 bases. Trimming at V came to 2 bases and at J to 7 bases, leaving 5 bases not matched to a gene. The CDR3 is 15 amino acids. Germline CDR1 is SNHLY and CDR2 is FYNNEI. CDR3 coding DNA: TGTGCCAGCAGTGAAATGAGCGGGGGGGGAAATGAGCAGTTCTTC. Its protein is CASSEMSGGGNEQFF.

As for this clone: Other DNA sequences of this sample code for an identical CDR3. The genes are TRBV11-1 and TRBJ1-1, with D perhaps matching TRBD1 (5 bases). The CDR3 length is 14 residues. Trimming took 5 bases from V and 5 from J, leaving 15 bases between them. Germline V gives CDR1 SGHAT, CDR2 FQDESV (reference sequence). CDR3 protein: CASSRTGGRTEAFF. The CDR3 DNA is TGTGCCAGCAGCCGAACCGGGGGTAGGACTGAAGCTTTCTTT.

The chain recombines TRBV25-1 with TRBJ1-1; no definite D call. Germline CDR1 and CDR2: MGHDK and SYGVNS. The CDR3 spans 13 residues. V was pared by 4 bases and J by 0 bases, with 6 bases between. The CDR3 DNA is TGTGCCAGCAGTGGGCCCATGAACACTGAAGCTTTCTTT. Its protein is CASSGPMNTEAFF.

The chain recombines TRBV4-1 with TRBJ1-1; tentatively, D is TRBD1 (6 bases). V lost 3 bases, J lost 0 bases, and 11 bases lay in between. Germline V gene data show CDR1 as MGHRA and CDR2 as YSYEKL. CDR3 length: 15 amino acids. This CDR3 reads CASSHTGFVNTEAFF. The DNA of the CDR3 is TGCGCCAGCAGCCATACAGGGTTTGTGAACACTGAAGCTTTCTTT.

The CDR3 spells CASSISAGALSEQFF. In DNA, the CDR3 is TGTGCCAGCAGCATTTCGGCGGGGGCTCTCAGTGAGCAGTTCTTC. The chain couples TRBV7-9 to TRBJ2-1; the D gene is possibly TRBD2 (7 bases). Germline CDR1 SEHNR, CDR2 FQNEAQ (reference sequence). The CDR3 is made up of 15 amino acids. V gave up 5 bases and J gave up 9 bases, with 20 bases separating them.

The V call is TRBV4-1, the J call TRBJ1-4, with TRBD1 matching 11 bases. Germline CDR1 MGHRA, CDR2 YSYEKL. Losses at the gene ends were 3 bases for V and 7 bases for J; bases not matched to a gene: 4. The CDR3 sequence is 15 residues long. The CDR3 DNA reads TGCGCCAGCAGCCAGGGGACAGGGGGGGGTGAAAAACTGTTTTTT. Encoded protein: CASSQGTGGGEKLFF.

The V call is TRBV19, the J call TRBJ1-1; TRBD1 aligns across 9 bases. The CDR3 runs 16 residues. The germline gives CDR1 LNHDA, CDR2 SQIVND (reference sequence). Trimming removed 4 bases from V and 1 base from J; junction bases left unmatched: 7. CDR3 in DNA: TGTGCCAGTAGTACTTACAGGGGGCGGGAGAACACTGAAGCTTTCTTT. It specifies CASSTYRGRENTEAFF.

The V gene is TRBV19, the J gene TRBJ2-3, with TRBD2 identical over 7 bases. There are 15 residues in the CDR3. J gave up 6 bases and V 6 bases, and 12 bases lay outside the gene matches. In germline, CDR1 is LNHDA, CDR2 SQIVND (reference sequence). CDR3 sequence reads: CASRQSGVSRDTQYF. The CDR3 bases are TGTGCCAGTAGACAGAGCGGGGTTAGTAGGGATACGCAGTATTTT.

The chain employs TRBV3-1 (or the pseudogene TRBV3-2) and TRBJ2-2, with 7 positions matching TRBD1. J was trimmed by 0 bases and V by 4 bases; bases with no gene match: 5. Germline CDR1 and CDR2: LGHDT and YNNKEL (reference sequence). The CDR3 runs 16 residues. CDR3 residues: CASSRRTGTNTGELFF. The CDR3 nucleotides are TGTGCCAGCAGCCGAAGGACAGGAACGAACACCGGGGAGCTGTTTTTT.

V usage is TRBV18 and J usage is TRBJ1-1, with D possibly being TRBD1 (6 bases). With 6 bases removed from V and 1 base from J, the gap between germline ends came to 15 bases. This CDR3 has 15 amino acids. Germline V CDR1 and CDR2: KGHSH, LQKENI. The CDR3 nucleotides are TGTGCCAGCTCCCTTGGGGGGGCGAGGAACACTGAAGCTTTCTTT. Translated: CASSLGGARNTEAFF.

V usage is TRBV7-2 and J usage is TRBJ1-3, with TRBD1 matching 7 bases. The junction had 8 bases not matched to a gene; V was cut back by 2 bases and J by 4 bases. The CDR3 covers 16 residues. Germline CDR1 and CDR2: SGHTA and FQGNSA. CDR3 DNA sequence: TGTGCCAGCAGCTTAAGGGCAGGGGGTACCGGAAACACCATATATTTT. Translated, it gives CASSLRAGGTGNTIYF.